The next 3 T cell receptor beta chains were all read from a single sample in a study of early T cells in non-severe SARS-CoV-2 infection. MiXCR was run by TCRdb on the 5' RACE reads, yielding one entry per CDR3 protein. The sample holds around 98,000 distinct CDR3 sequences; 11% are singletons and the top ten take approximately 5%. Sample: whole blood. These receptors all come from an adult who was a healthcare worker with PCR-confirmed SARS-CoV-2 infection or an uninfected control (not recorded which).

This clonotype turned up a few times. The J gene is TRBJ1-5, the V gene TRBV20-1; no firm D call. CDR3 length: 12 residues. The V gene's germline CDR1 is DFQATT and CDR2 SNEGSKA (reference sequence). V lost 6 bases and J lost 1, with 7 bases in between. Here the CDR3 reads CSASLSNQPQHF. CDR3 DNA: TGCAGTGCCTCATTAAGCAATCAGCCCCAGCATTTT.

Many counts were recorded for this clonotype. The chain uses TRBV21-1 and TRBJ1-1; TRBD1 is the table's D call, not checked against the DNA. TRBV21-1 is deemed a pseudogene. This CDR3 comprises 14 residues. This CDR3 is CASSSPRQNTEAFF. CDR3 sequence (DNA): TGTGCCAGCAGCAGCCCGAGACAGAACACTGAAGCTTTCTTT.

This clonotype was counted a few times. V usage is TRBV2 and J usage is TRBJ1-2, with 9 nucleotides matching TRBD1. The CDR3 has 14 amino acids. V lost 5 bases, J lost 9 bases, and 10 bases stayed unmatched. Germline V lookup: CDR1 SNHLY, CDR2 FYNNEI. CDR3 sequence reads: CASSLAGQGGSYTF. CDR3 sequence (DNA): TGTGCCAGCAGTCTGGCGGGACAGGGAGGAAGCTACACCTTC.